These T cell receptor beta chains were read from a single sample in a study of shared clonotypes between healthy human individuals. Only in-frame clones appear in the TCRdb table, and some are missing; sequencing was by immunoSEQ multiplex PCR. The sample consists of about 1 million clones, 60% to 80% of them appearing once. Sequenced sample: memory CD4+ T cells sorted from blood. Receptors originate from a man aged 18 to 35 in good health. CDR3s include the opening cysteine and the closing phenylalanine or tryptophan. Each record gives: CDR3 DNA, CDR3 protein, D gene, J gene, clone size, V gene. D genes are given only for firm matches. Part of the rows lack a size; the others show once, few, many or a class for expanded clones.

DNA: TGTGCCAGCAGCTTGGTAGGACAGGGCTTCTCGTACTTC; CDR3: CASSLVGQGFSYF; D: TRBD1; J: TRBJ2-7; size: few; V: TRBV5-4
DNA: TGTGCCAGCGGGGGGCGACACTCTAGCACAGATACGCAGTATTTT; CDR3: CASGGRHSSTDTQYF; D: NA; J: TRBJ2-3; size: NA; V: TRBV6-5
DNA: TGTGCCAGCAGGCCTAGCGGGAGCTCCTACGAGCAGTACTTC; CDR3: CASRPSGSSYEQYF; D: TRBD2; J: TRBJ2-7; size: NA; V: TRBV7-9
DNA: TGTGCCAGTAGTTCCTCGACTAATTCACCCCTCCACTTT; CDR3: CASSSSTNSPLHF; D: NA; J: TRBJ1-6; size: few; V: TRBV19
DNA: TGTGCCAGCAGCCACGGGACTAGCGGGAACAATGAGCAGTTCTTC; CDR3: CASSHGTSGNNEQFF; D: TRBD2; J: TRBJ2-1; size: once; V: TRBV7-8
DNA: TGTGCCAGCAGCGTAGGACCGGGACTAGCGGGAGGGGGTGAGCAGTTCTTC; CDR3: CASSVGPGLAGGGEQFF; D: TRBD2; J: TRBJ2-1; size: NA; V: TRBV9
DNA: TGTGCCAGCAGTTTATGGCAGGGAGGATACGAGCAGTACTTC; CDR3: CASSLWQGGYEQYF; D: NA; J: TRBJ2-7; size: NA; V: TRBV27
DNA: TGCGCCAGCAGTTCTAGGACAGGGGGCACCGGGGAGCTGTTTTTT; CDR3: CASSSRTGGTGELFF; D: TRBD1; J: TRBJ2-2; size: NA; V: TRBV5-1
DNA: TGTGCCAGCAGCTACACAGGGGAGGTTTCACCCCTCCACTTT; CDR3: CASSYTGEVSPLHF; D: TRBD1; J: TRBJ1-6; size: NA; V: TRBV5-6
DNA: TGCGCCAGCAGCTTACCTACAGGGGAAGGGTCAGATACGCAGTATTTT; CDR3: CASSLPTGEGSDTQYF; D: TRBD1; J: TRBJ2-3; size: NA; V: TRBV5-1
DNA: TGTGCCAGCAACGCAGGGGATGGGTCTAATGAAAAACTGTTTTTT; CDR3: CASNAGDGSNEKLFF; D: NA; J: TRBJ1-4; size: NA; V: TRBV9
DNA: TGTGCCAGTAGTATATGGGACAGGGGGAACACTGAAGCTTTCTTT; CDR3: CASSIWDRGNTEAFF; D: TRBD1; J: TRBJ1-1; size: NA; V: TRBV19
DNA: TGTGCCAGCAGCGTAGCGGGGGGGTTCAATCAGCCCCAGCATTTT; CDR3: CASSVAGGFNQPQHF; D: NA; J: TRBJ1-5; size: NA; V: TRBV9
DNA: TGTGCCAGCAGCCCCAGGAGGAACACTGAAGCTTTCTTT; CDR3: CASSPRRNTEAFF; D: NA; J: TRBJ1-1; size: NA; V: TRBV14
DNA: TGTGCCAGTACCCGACTAGCGCCCACCGGGGAGCTGTTTTTT; CDR3: CASTRLAPTGELFF; D: TRBD2; J: TRBJ2-2; size: few; V: TRBV27
DNA: TGTGCCAGCAGTTACTCTCAGGGAAATTCACCCCTCCACTTT; CDR3: CASSYSQGNSPLHF; D: NA; J: TRBJ1-6; size: NA; V: TRBV6-6
DNA: TGTGCCAGCAGCGTTCCTGGACAGGGGGATGAAAAACTGTTTTTT; CDR3: CASSVPGQGDEKLFF; D: TRBD1; J: TRBJ1-4; size: NA; V: TRBV5-5
DNA: TGTGCCAGCAGCTTAGGGCGTGGGGTCCAAGAGACCCAGTACTTC; CDR3: CASSLGRGVQETQYF; D: NA; J: TRBJ2-5; size: few; V: TRBV7-8
DNA: TGCGCCAGCAGCCAAGAAGTCCGGCTACTTCGTGAAGCTTTCTTT; CDR3: CASSQEVRLLREAFF; D: NA; J: TRBJ1-1; size: NA; V: TRBV4-1
DNA: TGTGCCAGCAGTGAACAGACCCCTGGCCTCTATGGCTACACCTTC; CDR3: CASSEQTPGLYGYTF; D: NA; J: TRBJ1-2; size: few; V: TRBV2
DNA: TGTGCCAGCACCGGAATGGCCGTGGGGGGGGCCTATGGCTACACCTTC; CDR3: CASTGMAVGGAYGYTF; D: NA; J: TRBJ1-2; size: NA; V: TRBV2
DNA: TGCGCCAGCAGTCCCGGGACTAGCTCCTACAATGAGCAGTTCTTC; CDR3: CASSPGTSSYNEQFF; D: TRBD2; J: TRBJ2-1; size: NA; V: TRBV5-1
DNA: TGTGCCAGCAGCTTGGATGTGGGCTCGGGTGAAAAACTGTTTTTT; CDR3: CASSLDVGSGEKLFF; D: NA; J: TRBJ1-4; size: NA; V: TRBV5-4
DNA: TGTGCCAGCAGCCAGAGGATAGCCAAAAACATTCAGTACTTC; CDR3: CASSQRIAKNIQYF; D: NA; J: TRBJ2-4; size: NA; V: TRBV14
DNA: TGTGCCAGCTCACCACGGGACTCTGGAAACACCATATATTTT; CDR3: CASSPRDSGNTIYF; D: NA; J: TRBJ1-3; size: NA; V: TRBV18
DNA: TGTGCCAGCAGACCCACAGGGGGTAGTCAGCCCCAGCATTTT; CDR3: CASRPTGGSQPQHF; D: TRBD1; J: TRBJ1-5; size: NA; V: TRBV6-5
DNA: TGTGCCAGCTCACCCGGGACAGTTTACGAGCAGTACTTC; CDR3: CASSPGTVYEQYF; D: TRBD1; J: TRBJ2-7; size: NA; V: TRBV18
DNA: TGTGCCAGCAGCATGTTCCACTCTGGGGCCAACGTCCTGACTTTC; CDR3: CASSMFHSGANVLTF; D: NA; J: TRBJ2-6; size: once; V: TRBV9
DNA: TGTGCCAGCAGCCCCGTGCTAGCGGGGGAGTTTACAGATACGCAGTATTTT; CDR3: CASSPVLAGEFTDTQYF; D: TRBD2; J: TRBJ2-3; size: NA; V: TRBV7-3
DNA: TGTGCCAGCACCGGGACTCTGGGATCCTACGAGCAGTACTTC; CDR3: CASTGTLGSYEQYF; D: NA; J: TRBJ2-7; size: NA; V: TRBV6-6
DNA: TGTGCCAGCAGCTTGGCGATTTCGGGTTGGGCTGAAGCTTTCTTT; CDR3: CASSLAISGWAEAFF; D: NA; J: TRBJ1-1; size: NA; V: TRBV5-5
DNA: TGTGCCAGCTCACCACTGAACGGGGAGACCCAGTACTTC; CDR3: CASSPLNGETQYF; D: NA; J: TRBJ2-5; size: few; V: TRBV18
DNA: TGTGCCAGCAGGGGCGTCTCCTACGAGCAGTACTTC; CDR3: CASRGVSYEQYF; D: NA; J: TRBJ2-7; size: NA; V: TRBV27
DNA: TGTGCCAGCGGGATCGCCGTGAACACTGAAGCTTTCTTT; CDR3: CASGIAVNTEAFF; D: NA; J: TRBJ1-1; size: NA; V: TRBV6-4
DNA: TGTGCCAGCAGTTTACCGCCGGGACCCCTTCGGGCACCCCTCCACTTT; CDR3: CASSLPPGPLRAPLHF; D: NA; J: TRBJ1-6; size: few; V: TRBV27
DNA: TGTGCCAGCAGTCGGGACATCTCCTCCTATGGCTACACCTTC; CDR3: CASSRDISSYGYTF; D: NA; J: TRBJ1-2; size: NA; V: TRBV6-5
DNA: TGTGCCAGCAGTTACTTCAAGGTATCTGGGGCCAACGTCCTGACTTTC; CDR3: CASSYFKVSGANVLTF; D: NA; J: TRBJ2-6; size: many; V: TRBV6-5
DNA: TGTGCCAGCAGTGAACAGGCCAATTCACCCCTCCACTTT; CDR3: CASSEQANSPLHF; D: NA; J: TRBJ1-6; size: NA; V: TRBV2
DNA: TGTGCCAGCAGCTCAGAGGGGGGGTCGCTAAGGAGCTCCTACAATGAGCAGTTCTTC; CDR3: CASSSEGGSLRSSYNEQFF; D: NA; J: TRBJ2-1; size: many; V: TRBV11-3
DNA: TGTGCCAGCAGCTTAGCTGCCCCGGGCACCTCCTATAATTCACCCCTCCACTTT; CDR3: CASSLAAPGTSYNSPLHF; D: NA; J: TRBJ1-6; size: once; V: TRBV7-9
DNA: TGTGCCAGCAGCTTAGGGGGAGCCTCTGGAAACACCATATATTTT; CDR3: CASSLGGASGNTIYF; D: NA; J: TRBJ1-3; size: NA; V: TRBV7-2
DNA: TGCGCCAGCAGCTTAAGACAGCAGAACACTGAAGCTTTCTTT; CDR3: CASSLRQQNTEAFF; D: NA; J: TRBJ1-1; size: NA; V: TRBV5-1
DNA: TGCGCCAGCAGCTTTCAGGAAGGAAATTCACCCCTCCACTTT; CDR3: CASSFQEGNSPLHF; D: NA; J: TRBJ1-6; size: NA; V: TRBV5-1
DNA: TGTGCCAGCAGCTACATCCTAGGGGCGGGCTATGGCTACACCTTC; CDR3: CASSYILGAGYGYTF; D: NA; J: TRBJ1-2; size: NA; V: TRBV7-2
DNA: TGTGCCAGCAGTGAAAACTCAGGTTATAACACTGAAGCTTTCTTT; CDR3: CASSENSGYNTEAFF; D: NA; J: TRBJ1-1; size: NA; V: TRBV25-1
DNA: TGTGCCAGCAGCCTAGGGGGAAAAGGGTCCGAATTTAACTATGGCTACACCTTC; CDR3: CASSLGGKGSEFNYGYTF; D: NA; J: TRBJ1-2; size: once; V: TRBV7-9
DNA: TGTGCCTGGAGTCCCAGGGCTTATGAAAAACTGTTTTTT; CDR3: CAWSPRAYEKLFF; D: NA; J: TRBJ1-4; size: few; V: TRBV30
DNA: TGCGCCAGCAGCCAAGGCCAACCCATCAATGAGCAGTTCTTC; CDR3: CASSQGQPINEQFF; D: NA; J: TRBJ2-1; size: NA; V: TRBV4-1
DNA: TGTGCCTGGAGTTCCTCCCCGGGCAATCAGCCCCAGCATTTT; CDR3: CAWSSSPGNQPQHF; D: NA; J: TRBJ1-5; size: many; V: TRBV30
DNA: TGTGCCAGCTCACCAAGGGGGGGTGAAGGCTACACCTTC; CDR3: CASSPRGGEGYTF; D: NA; J: TRBJ1-2; size: few; V: TRBV18
DNA: TGTGCCAGTAGTATGGGAAAAAACTATGGCTACACCTTC; CDR3: CASSMGKNYGYTF; D: NA; J: TRBJ1-2; size: NA; V: TRBV19
DNA: TGCGCCAGCAGCCCTCGGGCGGGGGGGCTTAACACAGATACGCAGTATTTT; CDR3: CASSPRAGGLNTDTQYF; D: TRBD2; J: TRBJ2-3; size: NA; V: TRBV4-1
DNA: TGTGCCAGCAGTTACAGGGGAACCGGGGAGCTGTTTTTT; CDR3: CASSYRGTGELFF; D: NA; J: TRBJ2-2; size: NA; V: TRBV6-5
DNA: TGTGCCAGCAGCTCCCGACCGATTGGACAGGGGGGAGGAGAGACCCAGTACTTC; CDR3: CASSSRPIGQGGGETQYF; D: TRBD1; J: TRBJ2-5; size: NA; V: TRBV7-9
DNA: TGTGCCAGCAGGAGTCGCGGGGCCAGGGATTCACCCCTCCACTTT; CDR3: CASRSRGARDSPLHF; D: NA; J: TRBJ1-6; size: once; V: TRBV2
DNA: TGCGCCAGCAGCCCCAAAACTAGCGGGAGCCGCGAGCAGTACTTC; CDR3: CASSPKTSGSREQYF; D: TRBD2; J: TRBJ2-7; size: NA; V: TRBV4-3
DNA: TGTGCCAGCAGCCTAAGGTTCGGGGGAAGAGAGCCCCAGCATTTT; CDR3: CASSLRFGGREPQHF; D: NA; J: TRBJ1-5; size: NA; V: TRBV7-2
DNA: TGTGCCAGCAAGTCACGGACAGCTTATGAAAAACTGTTTTTT; CDR3: CASKSRTAYEKLFF; D: NA; J: TRBJ1-4; size: NA; V: TRBV6-6
DNA: TGTGCCAGCAGCTTGGGAACAGGGCAAGGAAACACCATATATTTT; CDR3: CASSLGTGQGNTIYF; D: NA; J: TRBJ1-3; size: NA; V: TRBV5-4
DNA: TGTGCCAGCACCAGGGGAACAGGGGGGACCTATGGCTACACCTTC; CDR3: CASTRGTGGTYGYTF; D: TRBD1; J: TRBJ1-2; size: NA; V: TRBV6-5